The rows below give T cell receptor beta chains drawn from one sample of a study of T cell responses to AZD1222 COVID-19 vaccine. Measured with immunoSEQ multiplex PCR; TCRdb has only the in-frame clones, and not every one. The sample carries 150,000 to 200,000 clones, 88% recorded once. Here the sequenced sample was peripheral blood, taken 28 days after the second AZD1222 dose. These receptors originate from an adult who received the AZD1222 COVID-19 vaccine. The CDR3 runs from the conserved cysteine through the conserved F or W. The order of the fields is V gene, J gene, D gene, clone size, CDR3 protein, CDR3 DNA. A D gene is named only where the DNA matches it firmly. The size entry is marked missing in some rows and otherwise reads once, few, many or a size class.

TRBV4-2,TRBJ2-1,.,.,CASSQENIASELIYNEQFF,TGTGCCAGCAGCCAAGAAAACATTGCCAGCGAACTAATCTACAATGAGCAGTTCTTC
TRBV27,TRBJ1-2,.,.,CASSLQPADGYTF,TGTGCCAGCAGTTTGCAACCGGCGGATGGCTACACCTTC
TRBV9,TRBJ2-3,TRBD2,.,CASSVVGTSGGGDTQYF,TGTGCCAGCAGCGTAGTAGGGACTAGCGGGGGTGGAGATACGCAGTATTTT
TRBV6-6,TRBJ1-2,TRBD1,.,CASSRDRGTGYTF,TGTGCCAGCAGCCGGGACAGGGGGACTGGCTACACCTTC
TRBV5-1,TRBJ1-2,TRBD1,.,CASSWTQGGTDYGYTF,TGCGCCAGCAGCTGGACACAGGGGGGGACCGACTATGGCTACACCTTC
TRBV6-5,TRBJ1-4,.,.,CASSYSIGGSNEKLFF,TGTGCCAGCAGTTACTCGATTGGGGGTTCTAATGAAAAACTGTTTTTT
TRBV2,TRBJ1-5,.,.,CASTQTQGSNQPQHF,TGTGCCAGCACCCAAACCCAGGGGAGCAATCAGCCCCAGCATTTT
TRBV5-1,TRBJ2-7,TRBD1,.,CASSPLGQENSYEQYF,TGCGCCAGCAGCCCCCTGGGACAGGAAAACTCCTACGAGCAGTACTTC
TRBV24-1,TRBJ2-7,TRBD1,once,CATSGQGPYEQYF,TGTGCCACCAGTGGACAGGGGCCCTACGAGCAGTACTTC
TRBV5-1,TRBJ2-7,TRBD2,.,CASTLDNGGTSYEQYF,TGCGCCAGCACCCTGGACAACGGGGGGACCTCCTACGAGCAGTACTTC
TRBV6-5,TRBJ1-2,.,.,CASSPPGGSGYTF,TGTGCCAGCAGCCCACCCGGGGGCTCTGGCTACACCTTC
TRBV4-1,TRBJ2-4,TRBD1,.,CASSQGPTGVGKNIQYF,TGCGCCAGCAGCCAGGGACCGACAGGGGTGGGTAAAAACATTCAGTACTTC
TRBV5-8,TRBJ2-2,.,once,CASSLDRGGANTGELFF,TGTGCCAGCAGCTTGGACCGAGGGGGTGCGAACACCGGGGAGCTGTTTTTT
TRBV29-1,TRBJ2-7,TRBD1,.,CSVEPGQGIGEQYF,TGCAGCGTTGAACCGGGACAGGGGATAGGGGAGCAGTACTTC
TRBV7-8,TRBJ2-2,.,.,CASSLVRNTGELFF,TGTGCCAGCAGCCTGGTCCGGAACACCGGGGAGCTGTTTTTT
TRBV18,TRBJ1-1,.,once,CASSPRAVATNTEAFF,TGTGCCAGCTCACCAAGGGCTGTCGCGACTAACACTGAAGCTTTCTTT
TRBV6-2/TRBV6-3,TRBJ2-3,.,.,CASSYGASADTQYF,TGTGCCAGCAGTTACGGAGCGTCTGCAGATACGCAGTATTTT
TRBV11-1,TRBJ2-7,.,.,CASSLGQGTIYEQYF,TGTGCCAGCAGCTTAGGGCAGGGAACGATCTACGAGCAGTACTTC
TRBV2,TRBJ2-5,.,.,CASSERWGLPNQETQYF,TGTGCCAGCAGTGAAAGGTGGGGGTTGCCCAACCAAGAGACCCAGTACTTC
TRBV6-5,TRBJ2-3,.,.,CASTAPPADTQYF,TGTGCCAGCACTGCCCCACCGGCAGATACGCAGTATTTT
TRBV9,TRBJ2-1,TRBD2,.,CASSAGTSPGTSYNEQFF,TGTGCCAGCAGCGCCGGGACTAGCCCGGGGACCTCCTACAATGAGCAGTTCTTC
TRBV7-8,TRBJ1-5,.,.,CASSGVGGLGNQPQHF,TGTGCCAGCAGCGGCGTGGGGGGGCTGGGCAATCAGCCCCAGCATTTT
TRBV28,TRBJ2-7,.,few,CASIAQGGDILYEQYF,TGTGCCAGCATCGCCCAAGGAGGGGACATCCTCTACGAGCAGTACTTC
TRBV6-5,TRBJ2-2,TRBD1,.,CASSYIQGLGTGELFF,TGTGCCAGCAGTTACATACAGGGGCTAGGGACCGGGGAGCTGTTTTTT
TRBV10-1,TRBJ1-5,.,.,CANEGGVDSNQPQHF,TGCGCCAACGAGGGGGGGGTCGATAGCAATCAGCCCCAGCATTTT
TRBV3-1/TRBV3-2,TRBJ2-7,TRBD1,.,CASSQVPTPTGGANEQYF,TGTGCCAGCAGCCAAGTGCCGACCCCGACAGGGGGCGCCAACGAGCAGTACTTC
TRBV15,TRBJ1-1,.,.,CATSRSGAFRGTEAFF,TGTGCCACCAGCAGATCCGGGGCTTTTAGGGGGACTGAAGCTTTCTTT
TRBV7-9,TRBJ2-1,TRBD1,.,CASSPEGTGLNNEQFF,TGTGCCAGCAGCCCTGAAGGGACAGGGCTTAACAATGAGCAGTTCTTC
TRBV9,TRBJ2-7,TRBD2,.,CASSVGLAGGPLDEQYF,TGTGCCAGCAGCGTAGGGCTAGCGGGGGGCCCACTTGACGAGCAGTACTTC
TRBV7-9,TRBJ2-3,TRBD2,.,CASSLTSARGHTQYF,TGTGCCAGCAGCTTAACTAGCGCGCGCGGGCATACGCAGTATTTT
TRBV5-1,TRBJ2-2,.,once,CASSFTRNTGELFF,TGCGCCAGCAGCTTCACGCGGAACACCGGGGAGCTGTTTTTT
TRBV27,TRBJ2-5,.,.,CASSPNRGRLAETQYF,TGTGCCAGCAGTCCAAATAGGGGGAGGCTTGCAGAGACCCAGTACTTC
TRBV19,TRBJ2-5,TRBD1,.,CASSMTRDRGQETQYF,TGTGCCAGTAGTATGACCCGGGACAGGGGCCAAGAGACCCAGTACTTC
TRBV7-6,TRBJ2-7,.,.,CASSLGVVGARVYF,TGTGCCAGCAGCTTAGGGGTGGTAGGGGCGCGTGTGTACTTC
TRBV29-1,TRBJ1-2,TRBD1,.,CSVQDRRYYGYTF,TGCAGCGTTCAGGACAGGCGTTACTATGGCTACACCTTC
TRBV6-5,TRBJ2-1,TRBD2,.,CASSYATSGYNEQFF,TGTGCCAGCAGTTACGCGACTAGCGGTTACAATGAGCAGTTCTTC
TRBV6-5,TRBJ2-2,TRBD2,.,CASSLSGGASGELFF,TGTGCCAGCAGCCTTAGCGGGGGGGCCTCCGGGGAGCTGTTTTTT
TRBV7-2,TRBJ2-2,.,few,CASSLQQGMDGELFF,TGTGCCAGCAGCTTACAGCAGGGTATGGACGGGGAGCTGTTTTTT
TRBV6-5,TRBJ2-1,TRBD1,.,CASWDREVEQFF,TGTGCCAGCTGGGACAGGGAGGTTGAGCAGTTCTTC
TRBV2,TRBJ2-2,.,.,CASIQGGGELFF,TGTGCCAGCATCCAGGGTGGCGGGGAGCTGTTTTTT
TRBV19,TRBJ2-2,TRBD1,.,CASRTGWGELFF,TGTGCCAGTAGGACAGGGTGGGGGGAGCTGTTTTTT
TRBV2,TRBJ1-1,TRBD1,.,CASSERAGGPKAFF,TGTGCCAGCAGTGAGAGAGCAGGGGGGCCGAAAGCTTTCTTT
TRBV19,TRBJ2-7,TRBD2,.,CANPSGGPYEQYF,TGTGCCAACCCTAGCGGGGGACCCTACGAGCAGTACTTC
TRBV19,TRBJ1-4,.,.,CASSIVATNEKLFF,TGTGCCAGTAGTATAGTCGCAACTAATGAAAAACTGTTTTTT
TRBV7-4,TRBJ2-7,.,.,CASSCSEASPYEQYF,TGTGCCAGCAGCTGTTCGGAAGCTTCGCCCTACGAGCAGTACTTC
TRBV4-2,TRBJ1-1,.,few,CASSPPPGRNTEAFF,TGTGCCAGCAGCCCCCCCCCGGGCAGGAACACTGAAGCTTTCTTT
TRBV9,TRBJ2-7,.,once,CASSVAGSSGGAYEQYF,TGTGCCAGCAGCGTAGCCGGGTCCTCTGGGGGAGCTTACGAGCAGTACTTC
TRBV10-3,TRBJ1-5,TRBD1,.,CAISRDRGNQPQHF,TGTGCCATCAGCCGGGACAGGGGAAATCAGCCCCAGCATTTT
TRBV28,TRBJ1-5,TRBD1,.,CASSSVDRERVQPQHF,TGTGCCAGCAGTTCAGTGGACAGGGAAAGAGTTCAGCCCCAGCATTTT
TRBV5-1,TRBJ1-3,.,.,CASSIRSGNTIYF,TGCGCCAGCAGCATAAGGTCCGGAAACACCATATATTTT
TRBV12-3/TRBV12-4,TRBJ1-1,.,.,CASSRDMNTEAFF,TGTGCCAGCAGTCGAGATATGAACACTGAAGCTTTCTTT
TRBV5-3,TRBJ1-1,.,.,CARSLVSQSRVDTEAFF,TGTGCCAGAAGCTTGGTTAGTCAGTCCCGCGTGGACACTGAAGCTTTCTTT